This paragraph covers one T cell receptor (beta chain) sequence. The antigen it binds to is not known. Base qualities are not recorded, but no much larger clone differs from it by a single base. In total, 666 healthy bone marrow donors made up the cohort. Cohort members were all nominally healthy when sampled, although unrecorded immune exposures were likely present. The donor tested CMV seronegative, placing the donor among the 350 to 400 seronegative members of the cohort. A peripheral blood sample was provided by each donor, and peripheral blood mononuclear cells were used for TCR beta sequencing. The Qiagen DNeasy Blood Extraction Kit was used to extract genomic DNA from the blood cell samples. The data were obtained in a study of cytomegalovirus exposure and HLA in healthy donors (dated by TCRdb to the late 2010s). About the investigation overall: An earlier analysis of 550 to 700 of the donors reported roughly 300 Gb of sequence data and more than 90 million unique TCR beta sequences from about 200 million T cells. Every discovery cohort repertoire had been produced on one sequencing platform. An earlier analysis of more than 450 of the donors used high-throughput TCR beta sequencing to judge whether each TCR beta V gene segment behaved as functional or pseudogenic. A handful of DR-DQ haplotypes were handled as single units for association and clustering because linkage in the cohort was strong. Across approximately 420 genotyped donors of the cohort, an average of about 250,000 unique TCR beta nucleotide sequences per donor were sequenced, and roughly 20% of those sequences were non-productive. The study aimed to test whether signatures of past pathogen exposure could be identified by cataloging public T cell receptors. Rather than drawing on any new phenotypic data, the later analysis identified candidate immune exposures from TCR beta sequences and the way those sequences occurred across donors. Using immunosequencing, the study profiled T cell repertoires from 500 to 800 subjects and related those repertoires to cytomegalovirus serostatus. High-throughput TCR immunosequencing, statistical association of individual TCRs with disease status, and machine learning were combined to predict cytomegalovirus infection status. The genetic ancestry cluster associated with self-reported Caucasian donors included roughly 84% of the roughly 410 genotyped donors. About 300 gigabases of sequencing data and approximately 84 million unique TCR sequences were included in an early release covering roughly 700 HLA-typed donors. A later genetic analysis took genome-wide SNP genotypes for about 55% of the 666 donors and used that subset as a discovery cohort. HLA typing covered class I and class II loci at four-digit resolution. Alongside the repertoire data, information on donor age, sex, ethnicity and CMV serostatus was compiled. The number of donors typed differed by locus, with roughly 629-640 for A, B, C, DRB1 and DQB1, more than 500 for DQA1, 600 to 610 for DPA1, and 450 to 480 for DPB1. Besides the first cohort of under 700 subjects, a separate validation cohort made up of 120 or so different subjects was used. To study patterns of TCR occurrence, a later analysis re-analyzed previously published TCR beta repertoires from just over 650 donors and added high-resolution HLA genotyping.

Libraries were built with the immunoSEQ multiplex PCR assay. A mixture of 60 forward primers for TCR Vbeta segments and 13 reverse primers for TCR Jbeta segments was used in the multiplex PCR. A multiplex PCR assay on genomic DNA amplified the CDR3 region of rearranged TCR beta genes. The Illumina HiSeq System was used to sequence the amplified TCR beta libraries as 87-base-pair reads. The authors' analysis ran thus. In a later analysis, tens of millions of unique TCR beta chains were counted across the approximately 640 repertoires, and about 10 million of these chains were shared by at least two donors. Raw reads were error-corrected and collapsed into unique sequences with a nearest-neighbor algorithm that merged closely related sequences to remove PCR and sequencing errors. To assign V, D and J gene segments, CDR3 sequences were aligned to IMGT reference sequences. For a sequence to be retained, at least a six-nucleotide match to both a V gene segment and a J gene segment was required. Rearrangements were called productive when the CDR3 lacked stop codons and stayed in frame with V and J; all others were non-productive. Following IMGT convention, CDR3 was defined as the stretch from the second conserved V-encoded cysteine to the conserved J-encoded phenylalanine. The earlier analysis of some 580 of the donors excluded any sequence lacking an unambiguous match to a single V gene segment. In an earlier analysis of approximately 500 of the donors, a V segment was called functional when productive rearrangements were above 56.7%, and segregating when the standard deviation between donors exceeded 5%. A statistical classification framework was built to diagnose cytomegalovirus status from the catalog of TCR beta chain sequences. In a later analysis, V and J genes were assigned by comparing TCR nucleotide sequences against IMGT/GENE-DB human TR gene sequences. The TCRdist pipeline was used in a later analysis to assign CDR3 sequences and most-parsimonious VDJ recombination scenarios. In a later analysis, each TCR beta chain was defined by its CDR3 amino acid sequence together with its V-gene family, and reads without a unique V-gene family were excluded. To address suspected cross-contamination and a sequencing artifact, a later analysis removed 450 to 700 highly shared, low-generation-probability nucleotide sequences. In a later analysis, a clonal expansion index was calculated for each public chain from normalized within-repertoire ranks of inferred template counts. Generation probabilities in a later analysis came from a VDJ recombination model fitted to out-of-frame rearrangements, and those results were checked against IGoR. In a later analysis, hypergeometric tests were used to score TCR-TCR, TCR-HLA and TCR-CMV co-occurrence, with a repertoire-size bias correction applied to TCR pairs. To estimate false discovery rates, a later analysis permuted the HLA or CMV assignments 20 times. In a later analysis, co-occurring TCRs were grouped using DBSCAN, with TCRdist sequence similarity added in when clustering inside HLA-allele-positive subsets. Repertoires with fewer than 30,000 or more than 120,000 public chains were left out of co-occurrence clustering, as were roughly five repertoires with anomalous nucleotide sharing. Entries here come from immuneACCESS through TCRdb and include only in-frame sequences with V and J called. Some clones fail to appear in such tables; in the studies checked, an unresolved V gene covers under half of the shortfall, and the cause of the remainder is unknown. The D gene and trimming were derived from the DNA, and the V and J assignments and clone size from that table. Within this sample are 210,000 or so clones, with over 70% of them counted one time only. The ten largest clones take up about 1.2% of the sample.

The CDR3, cysteine through phenylalanine, is 15 amino acids long. CDR3 DNA only is kept here, 45 bases in frame from base 1. At the junction V is shortened by 7 bases and J by 0 bases; bases outside the gene matches: 7. Sequences SGHVS (CDR1) and FQNEAQ (CDR2) are obtained from the germline V gene. What the work shows at the level of the full study, not this receptor alone: A later genetic analysis reported fewer N-insertions in productive TCRs among donors in an Asian-associated ancestry cluster than the roughly 690-donor mean. In a later genetic analysis, a missense DCLRE1C variant was associated with V-gene and J-gene trimming of TCR beta chains, and the association was replicated in an independent cohort. Roughly uniform sequencing depth across donors was assumed in presence/absence analyses, although this assumption may not hold. Most TCR sequences were seen in very few donors, while some public TCRs were found in many individuals. The study gave a list of about 150 TCR beta chains associated with cytomegalovirus. In an earlier analysis of fewer than 750 of the donors, most TCR beta V segments were observed in productive rearrangements about 87% or about 30% of the time, broadly matching IMGT annotations. The earlier analysis of some 540 of the donors excluded some 15 rarely observed V segments, including chromosome 9 orphons, because counts were too low. A later analysis found that most CMV-associated TCR beta chains appeared HLA-restricted, with HLA associations seemingly driven largely by CMV exposure. For the cohort, immune exposure information was limited to CMV serostatus. Three of the identified cytomegalovirus-associated TCR beta chains were confirmed in vitro to be specific for cytomegalovirus antigens. Compared with equally common non-associated chains, HLA-associated TCR beta chains in a later analysis were more clonally expanded and had lower generation probabilities. Correlated functional status among segregating V segments might be attributable to linkage disequilibrium, but an unknown experimental factor could not be ruled out. A later analysis reported that several top co-occurrence clusters appeared linked to parvovirus B19, influenza, CMV and Epstein-Barr virus. When HLA alleles, especially DR and DQ, strongly co-occurred, attributing TCR associations to individual alleles was difficult. According to the authors, the approach could potentially be generalized to other disease states and immunological phenotypes. In this cohort, only TCR beta chains were sequenced, and detectable features were limited by the absence of alpha or paired-chain data. A further reported finding was that TCR beta sequences accurately predicted the HLA-A and HLA-B alleles for most subjects in the first cohort. The sequencing pipeline was judged likely to have produced a cluster of highly shared sequence variants as a technical artifact. A later analysis found that TCR association rates varied across HLA loci, with DRB1 alleles showing the most associated TCRs and HLA-C alleles the fewest. Because HLA typing was missing for some donors at each locus, association tests included only the typed subset. Some IMGT-functional V segments, including TRBV6-2 and TRBV6-3, could not be distinguished by the 87-base-pair reads and were therefore excluded. Cytomegalovirus status was reported to be diagnosed by the classifier with high specificity and sensitivity in both the original and validation cohorts. Specific HLA alleles were associated with over 15,000 TCR beta sequences at a false discovery rate of 0.05 in a later analysis.

The sequenced sample was PBMCs. The sequence came from a man younger than 40 in good health and CMV-seronegative. The sequence links TRBV7-8 to TRBJ2-7; TRBD2 matches 9 bases in the middle. Here is the DNA: TGTGCCAGCACCTCCGAACTAGCGGGCTCCTACGAGCAGTACTTC. This translates into CASTSELAGSYEQYF.